Following are 13 T cell receptor beta chains from one sample sequenced in a study of siplizumab effects on memory and regulatory T cells (dated by TCRdb to the late 2010s). Library creation used the immunoSEQ multiplex PCR assay. TCRdb stores this immuneACCESS table with in-frame sequences only. Part of the clones is absent; in the studies checked, under half of the shortfall reflects unresolved V genes, and no reason is known for the rest. Within this sample are roughly 120,000 clones, with roughly 94% of them counted one time only. Under 2% of the sample is taken by the ten largest. The sample comprised non-Treg CD4+ T cells sorted from blood. The sample's cell subset or site, from its label and the paper: FACS-sorted unstimulated CD4+ non-regulatory T cells. These receptors were collected from a human donor in good health.

CDR3 in amino acids: CASSLGDSGRVDEQFF. The CDR3 DNA reads as TGTGCCAGCAGCTTAGGGGATAGCGGGAGAGTCGATGAGCAGTTCTTC. V is TRBV11-3 and J is TRBJ2-1; 9 nucleotides align to TRBD2. The CDR3 spans 16 residues. Germline V lookup: CDR1 SGHNT, CDR2 YENEEA. Losses at the gene ends were 1 base for V and 8 bases for J; bases not matched to a gene: 9.

The rearrangement joins TRBV18 to TRBJ2-5; D uncertain. Germline assignment: CDR1 KGHSH and CDR2 LQKENI. This CDR3 contains 12 residues. V lost 6 bases and J 2 bases, leaving 7 bases between the germline ends. The CDR3 nucleotides are TGTGCCAGCTCCCGTTCTCAAGAGACCCAGTACTTC. It codes for CASSRSQETQYF. Filled out from reference TRBV18 and TRBJ2-5, the complete variable domain reads NAGVMQNPRHLVRRRGQEARLRCSPMKGHSHVYWYRQLPEEGLKFMVYLQKENIIDESGMPKERFSAEFPKEGPSILRIQQVVRGDSAAYFCASSRSQETQYFGPGTRLLVL.

This chain joins TRBV6-6 and TRBJ1-1, with D unresolved. There are 13 residues in the CDR3. V dropped 6 bases and J dropped 0 bases, with 8 bases sitting between them. CDR1 and CDR2 from the germline V gene are MNHNY and SVGAGI (reference sequence). The CDR3 DNA sequence: TGTGCCAGCAGGGGGAGAATGAACACTGAAGCTTTCTTT. It is translated as CASRGRMNTEAFF.

The chain employs TRBV7-5 and TRBJ2-7; no DNA check was done on the table's D call, TRBD1. TRBV7-5 is annotated as a pseudogene. The CDR3 is made up of 18 amino acids. CDR3 sequence: CARSSKMYWTGTGYEQYF. CDR3 nucleotide sequence: TGTGCCAGAAGCTCGAAAATGTACTGGACAGGGACGGGCTACGAGCAGTACTTC.

This chain connects TRBV25-1 to TRBJ1-1; 7 bases match TRBD1. V lost 1 base, J lost 6 bases, and 8 bases stayed unmatched. Germline CDR1 reads MGHDK; CDR2 reads SYGVNS. The CDR3 contains 15 residues. The CDR3, as DNA: TGTGCCAGCAGTGAATCCGCAGGGGGTATGGCTGAAGCTTTCTTT. Translated, it gives CASSESAGGMAEAFF.

The genes are TRBV5-1 and TRBJ2-1; 8 bases line up with TRBD1. CDR1 is SGHRS and CDR2 is YFSETQ in the germline V gene. J lost 1 base, V lost 4 bases, and 7 bases had no gene match. The CDR3 runs to 16 residues. The CDR3 region has the DNA TGCGCCAGCAGCGGAGACAGGGGAGGTTCCTACAATGAGCAGTTCTTC. Residues: CASSGDRGGSYNEQFF.

V is TRBV6-5 and J is TRBJ1-5, with D tentatively TRBD1 (5 bases). V was shortened by 8 bases and J by 4 bases, with 15 bases between the two germline ends. Germline values: CDR1 MNHEY, CDR2 SVGAGI. The CDR3 has 14 residues. In DNA form, the CDR3 reads TGTGCCAGCGGCCGGGACGGACTTAATCAGCCCCAGCATTTT. This gives the protein CASGRDGLNQPQHF.

This sequence joins TRBV18 and TRBJ1-1; 8 bases align to TRBD1. Per the germline V gene, CDR1 is KGHSH and CDR2 is LQKENI. J lost 5 bases, V lost 3 bases, and 5 bases had no gene match. The CDR3 is 14 amino acids. CDR3 amino acids: CASSPLGQGTEAFF. The CDR3 DNA reads TGTGCCAGCTCACCTCTCGGACAGGGAACTGAAGCTTTCTTT.

This clone has a single count. Relative to the germline gene, one junction end is altered; a read error may explain this. The rearrangement joins TRBV6-1 to TRBJ2-3; TRBD1 agrees at 12 bases. CDR1 and CDR2 from the germline V gene are MNHNS and SASEGT. The CDR3 loop spans 15 amino acids. CDR3 sequence (DNA): TGTGCCAGCAGGGAAGGGACAGGGGGCGCAGATACGCAGTATTTT. Its protein is CASREGTGGADTQYF.

The rearrangement links TRBV13 to TRBJ2-2, with D possibly TRBD1 on 6 matching bases. V gave up 2 bases and J gave up 4 bases, with 8 bases separating them. The germline CDR1 and CDR2 sequences are PRHDT and FYEKMQ (reference sequence). The CDR3 loop spans 14 amino acids. CDR3 region: CASSLRTATGELFF. CDR3 nucleotide sequence: TGTGCCAGCAGCTTACGGACAGCCACCGGGGAGCTGTTTTTT.

This rearrangement joins TRBV6-5 to TRBJ1-4; 8 bases agree with TRBD1. The CDR3 contains 16 residues. Germline CDR1 is MNHEY and CDR2 is SVGAGI. Trimming at V came to 0 bases and at J to 5 bases, leaving 5 bases not matched to a gene. CDR3: CASSYSTGAGNEKLFF. The CDR3, as DNA: TGTGCCAGCAGTTACTCGACAGGGGCCGGGAATGAAAAACTGTTTTTT.

The CDR3 DNA reads as TGCAGCGTTGGGAGGACGACAGGACCTAATGAAAAACTGTTTTTT. Its translation is CSVGRTTGPNEKLFF. V is TRBV29-1 and J is TRBJ1-4; weak D call: TRBD1 (6 bases). CDR1 is SQVTM and CDR2 is ANQGSEA in the germline V gene. The CDR3 length is 15 residues. V lost 4 bases and J lost 3, with 15 bases in between.

CDR3 DNA: TGTGCCAGCAGAGAACAGGGGAACACCGGGGAGCTGTTTTTT. As protein: CASREQGNTGELFF. The chain is built from TRBV2 and TRBJ2-2; D might be TRBD1 (6 bases). Per germline, CDR1 SNHLY and CDR2 FYNNEI. Trimming removed 6 bases from V and 1 base from J, with 9 bases in between. The CDR3 has 14 amino acids.